This is a list of T cell receptor beta chains from one sample in a study of blood T cell repertoires in COVID-19. Some clones are missing from TCRdb's copy, which holds only in-frame ones; the method was immunoSEQ multiplex PCR. This table has 220,000 or so clones, around 86% appearing once. The source material was peripheral blood. Every receptor here comes from a man in his sixties who had recovered from COVID-19. Both conserved end residues are trimmed from each CDR3. Each record gives: CDR3 protein, V gene, CDR3 length, J gene.

ASSSYTPNEQF TRBV7-9 11 TRBJ2-1
ASSFRQANEQF TRBV7-6 11 TRBJ2-1
ASSQDPAGNYQPQH TRBV4-1 14 TRBJ1-5
ASSSGQGYGETQY TRBV5-1 13 TRBJ2-5
ASSINRVTNTDTQY TRBV5-8 14 TRBJ2-3
ASSYRREGYEQY TRBV6-5 12 TRBJ2-7
ASSRDRGSYNEQF TRBV5-1 13 TRBJ2-1
ASSQELAGGNEQF TRBV3-1/TRBV3-2 13 TRBJ2-1
ASSFQYLTGELF TRBV5-5 12 TRBJ2-2
ASSRQTGQTQY TRBV19 11 TRBJ2-5
ASRTGIVPYEQY TRBV6-6 12 TRBJ2-7
ASSTLGRGNTIY TRBV19 12 TRBJ1-3
ATSDFGGRRETQY TRBV24-1 13 TRBJ2-5
ASSPSGGFYNEQF TRBV7-8 13 TRBJ2-1
ASSITGDGTEAF TRBV19 12 TRBJ1-1
ATSRDRRNTEAF TRBV15 12 TRBJ1-1
ASEGTGDGYT TRBV28 10 TRBJ1-2
ATSDPREAGNIQY TRBV24-1 13 TRBJ2-4
ASSGIDSPRAQY TRBV25-1 12 TRBJ2-5
ASSVGLAGDFSDTQY TRBV9 15 TRBJ2-3
ASSQETTLAGAYGYT TRBV4-1 15 TRBJ1-2
ASSATSGTDTQY TRBV5-1 12 TRBJ2-3
ASSFRGSHEQY TRBV5-8 11 TRBJ2-7
ASSLTGGAMRLAF TRBV5-6 13 TRBJ1-1
ASKRTGVWDNSPLH TRBV27 14 TRBJ1-6
ASTRLTIYEQY TRBV7-2 11 TRBJ2-7
ASSRQGVGTDTQY TRBV18 13 TRBJ2-3
ASSLAGGREDTQY TRBV7-9 13 TRBJ2-3
ASSVSQGAYNEQF TRBV2 13 TRBJ2-1
ASSLGQVFYEQY TRBV7-9 12 TRBJ2-7
ASRPTGGDGYT TRBV27 11 TRBJ1-2
ASSLSSRETQY TRBV5-6 11 TRBJ2-5
SVEHHRGSTDTQY TRBV29-1 13 TRBJ2-3
ASSLVQGGTEAF TRBV11-2 12 TRBJ1-1
ATSDRTSGSYNEQF TRBV24-1 14 TRBJ2-1
ASRDLQETQY TRBV6-5 10 TRBJ2-5
SASAGLGTSNQPQH TRBV20-1 14 TRBJ1-5
SVEGRVRDTQY TRBV29-1 11 TRBJ2-3
ASSEEGAVRSPLH TRBV27 13 TRBJ1-6
ASSLGLRGQTNEKLF TRBV13 15 TRBJ1-4
ASSRGAGQETQY TRBV3-1/TRBV3-2 12 TRBJ2-5
ASSLFS TRBV7-3 6 TRBJ2-7
ASSTRQGIISGRPQF TRBV5-6 15 TRBJ2-1
ASSFNIGGGTQY TRBV27 12 TRBJ2-3
ASIRRQDFYEQY TRBV5-8 12 TRBJ2-7
ASSYSSTVYTEAF TRBV6-5 13 TRBJ1-1
ASSLVRNEQF TRBV5-6 10 TRBJ2-1
ASSRWGQGSAGELF TRBV5-6 14 TRBJ2-2
ASSLEVAGYGYT TRBV5-5 12 TRBJ1-2
ASNGTRARYEQY TRBV6-7 12 TRBJ2-7
ASSPIRQGPGGANVLT TRBV6-2/TRBV6-3 16 TRBJ2-6
SVRTGGDTEAF TRBV29-1 11 TRBJ1-1
ASTDNLPSEAF TRBV19 11 TRBJ1-1
ASSPRGGPVGDTQY TRBV7-2 14 TRBJ2-3
ASSSVYEQY TRBV6-5 9 TRBJ2-7